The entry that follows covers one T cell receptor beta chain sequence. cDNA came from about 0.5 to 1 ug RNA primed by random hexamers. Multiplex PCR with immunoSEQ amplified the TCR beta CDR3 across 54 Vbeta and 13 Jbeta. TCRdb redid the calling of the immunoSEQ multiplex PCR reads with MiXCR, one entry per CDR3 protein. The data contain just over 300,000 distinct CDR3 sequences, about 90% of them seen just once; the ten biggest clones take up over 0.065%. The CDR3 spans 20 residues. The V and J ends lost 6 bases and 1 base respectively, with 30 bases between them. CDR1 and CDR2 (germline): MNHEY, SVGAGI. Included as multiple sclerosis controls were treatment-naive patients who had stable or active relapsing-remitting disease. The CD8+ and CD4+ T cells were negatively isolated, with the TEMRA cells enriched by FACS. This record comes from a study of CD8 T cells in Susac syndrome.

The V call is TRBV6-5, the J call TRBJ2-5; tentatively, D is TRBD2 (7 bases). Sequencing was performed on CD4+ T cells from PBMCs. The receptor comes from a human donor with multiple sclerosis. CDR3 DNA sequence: TGTGCCAGCAGCACCAGAGTAACCGGGGGGCGCCGCCACCCCCAAGAGACCCAGTACTTC. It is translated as CASSTRVTGGRRHPQETQYF.